This T cell receptor beta chain stems from a study of blood T cell repertoires in COVID-19. Overall study: Some COVID-19 samples were acute and others convalescent; all came from the United States, Italy and Spain.

Source study methods: Amplified reference gene primers provided the basis for estimating nucleated cell counts. Clones were read by immunoSEQ multiplex PCR, and TCRdb kept only the in-frame ones, dropping some. V and J calls and clone size are given by that table; D and trimming were obtained from the DNA. The sample holds approximately 260,000 clones, 80% to 90% seen once. CDR1 and CDR2 from the germline V gene are SGHRS and YFSETQ. Trimming removed 8 bases at V and 7 bases at J, with 16 bases between. The CDR3 spans 14 residues. The V call is TRBV5-1, the J call TRBJ1-6, with a tentative D call TRBD1 (5 bases). Material for sequencing was peripheral blood. This receptor was taken from a woman aged 35 to 49 who had recovered from COVID-19. The CDR3 coding sequence is TGCGCCAGTGCCCCGGGACTCACAAATTCACCCCTCCACTTT. Protein product: CASAPGLTNSPLHF.